This T cell receptor beta chain was sequenced during a study of control samples from healthy donors and cancer patients. The assay was immunoSEQ multiplex PCR, and TCRdb's table has in-frame clones only and misses some. The sample lists 130,000 or so clones; roughly 89% were seen once. Per germline, CDR1 SGDLS and CDR2 YYNGEE. V lost 0 bases, J lost 2 bases, and 6 bases lay in between. The CDR3 has 13 amino acids. This sequence joins TRBV9 and TRBJ2-7; D not certain. The origin of this receptor is a man aged 45-65 years with head and neck cancer. The specimen sequenced was PBMCs. CDR3: CASSVAGTYEQYF. CDR3 DNA sequence: TGTGCCAGCAGCGTAGCTGGAACCTACGAGCAGTACTTC.